Listed below are T cell receptor beta chains from one sample, sequenced in a study of neurological immune-mediated disorders. TCRdb re-analysed the 5' RACE reads in MiXCR, keeping a single row per CDR3 protein. The table has about 80,000 distinct CDR3 sequences, approximately 5.8% seen once; the top ten hold roughly 7.3%. Sequencing was carried out using PBMCs. The receptors were sampled from an older woman with multiple sclerosis. Each CDR3 is given with its conserved first and last residue. Fields, in order: D gene, V gene, J gene, clone size, CDR3 protein, CDR3 DNA. D genes are given only for firm matches. A row's size may be missing; if present it is once, few, many or a size class.

-	TRBV9	TRBJ2-5	many	CASSVGVRDNQETQYF	TGTGCCAGCAGCGTAGGGGTCAGGGACAACCAAGAGACCCAGTACTTC
-	TRBV27	TRBJ1-6	many	CASRNRENNSPLHF	TGTGCCAGCAGGAACCGGGAAAATAATTCACCCCTCCACTTT
-	TRBV7-9	TRBJ1-1	many	CASILEDTEAFF	TGTGCCAGCATCCTGGAAGACACTGAAGCTTTCTTT
-	TRBV5-1	TRBJ2-3	many	CASSLALADTQYF	TGCGCCAGCAGCTTGGCGCTGGCAGATACGCAGTATTTT
TRBD1	TRBV12-5	TRBJ1-2	many	CASAPGQIYGYTF	TGTGCTAGTGCCCCGGGACAGATCTATGGCTACACCTTC
TRBD1	TRBV7-8	TRBJ2-7	many	CASRPGTVSYEQYF	TGTGCCAGCAGGCCCGGGACAGTGTCCTACGAGCAGTACTTC
-	TRBV10-3	TRBJ1-5	many	CAISEGGGNQPQHF	TGTGCCATCAGCGAGGGGGGGGGTAATCAGCCCCAGCATTTT
TRBD1	TRBV10-3	TRBJ1-6	few	CATGTGGASPLHF	TGTGCCACCGGGACAGGGGGAGCTTCACCCCTCCACTTT
-	TRBV4-1	TRBJ2-7	many	CASSQVADSYEQYF	TGCGCCAGCAGCCAAGTCGCAGACTCCTACGAGCAGTACTTC
-	TRBV4-1	TRBJ2-7	-	CANSQVGGVSYEQYF	TGCGCCAACAGCCAAGTCGGGGGAGTCTCCTACGAGCAGTACTTC
-	TRBV10-3	TRBJ2-7	many	CAISGTGYEQYF	TGTGCCATCAGTGGTACAGGCTACGAGCAGTACTTC
-	TRBV29-1	TRBJ1-4	many	CSAARGVNEKLFF	TGCAGCGCCGCGAGAGGGGTAAATGAAAAACTGTTTTTT
TRBD1	TRBV7-2	TRBJ2-5	many	CASSYGQGTQYF	TGTGCCAGCAGCTATGGACAGGGTACCCAGTACTTC
-	TRBV5-1	TRBJ1-5	many	CASSGGDSNQPQHF	TGCGCCAGCAGCGGGGGAGATAGCAATCAGCCCCAGCATTTT